The next 2 T cell receptor beta chains were all read from a single sample in a study of blood T cell repertoires in COVID-19. This table comes from immunoSEQ multiplex PCR, and its TCRdb copy is limited to in-frame clones, with some not included. The sample lists a few hundred thousand clones; more than 70% were seen once. Sequenced: peripheral blood. All receptors derive from a woman aged 45-65 years with COVID-19, enrolled during active disease.

This clone has a handful of counts. The chain is built from TRBV10-3 and TRBJ1-5, with D possibly matching TRBD1 (5 bases). Germline CDR1 is ENHRY and CDR2 is SYGVKD. This CDR3 has 14 amino acids. The V end lost 4 bases, the J end lost 7 bases, and 14 bases lay between the germline ends. The CDR3 reads CAISASGEGQPQHF. In nucleotides, the CDR3 is TGTGCCATCAGTGCCTCGGGGGAGGGGCAGCCCCAGCATTTT.

The chain combines TRBV12-2 with TRBJ2-3; the table assigns TRBD2, which was not confirmed against the DNA. TRBV12-2 is a pseudogene segment. The CDR3 length is 14 residues. For the CDR3, the DNA is TGTGCAAGTCGCTTTAGCGGTAGCACAGATACGCAGTATTTT. This gives the protein CASRFSGSTDTQYF.